The clone carrying this TCR beta chain was observed once. These data belong to a study of blood T cell repertoires in COVID-19. Study-wide context: Both acute and convalescent COVID-19 samples were obtained from the United States, Italy and Spain.

The CDR3 has 12 amino acids. CDR1 LGHDT and CDR2 YNNKEL come from the germline V gene (reference sequence). Trimming took off 7 bases at V and 6 bases at J, with 12 bases between the two ends. Original methodology: The authors estimated nucleated cell counts from reference gene primer amplification. The table came from immunoSEQ multiplex PCR; TCRdb's copy has only in-frame clones and leaves some out. That table furnishes V, J and clone size, whereas the DNA furnished D and trimming. The repertoire holds under 300,000 clones, with around nine tenths as singletons. The sample comprised peripheral blood. The rearrangement joins TRBV3-1 (or the pseudogene TRBV3-2) to TRBJ1-2, with D possibly being TRBD1 (5 bases). The source of this sequence is a man aged 30 to 39 with COVID-19, enrolled during active disease. CDR3 DNA sequence: TGTGCCAGCACCCGGGGGGGAAATGGCTACACCTTC. It translates to CASTRGGNGYTF.